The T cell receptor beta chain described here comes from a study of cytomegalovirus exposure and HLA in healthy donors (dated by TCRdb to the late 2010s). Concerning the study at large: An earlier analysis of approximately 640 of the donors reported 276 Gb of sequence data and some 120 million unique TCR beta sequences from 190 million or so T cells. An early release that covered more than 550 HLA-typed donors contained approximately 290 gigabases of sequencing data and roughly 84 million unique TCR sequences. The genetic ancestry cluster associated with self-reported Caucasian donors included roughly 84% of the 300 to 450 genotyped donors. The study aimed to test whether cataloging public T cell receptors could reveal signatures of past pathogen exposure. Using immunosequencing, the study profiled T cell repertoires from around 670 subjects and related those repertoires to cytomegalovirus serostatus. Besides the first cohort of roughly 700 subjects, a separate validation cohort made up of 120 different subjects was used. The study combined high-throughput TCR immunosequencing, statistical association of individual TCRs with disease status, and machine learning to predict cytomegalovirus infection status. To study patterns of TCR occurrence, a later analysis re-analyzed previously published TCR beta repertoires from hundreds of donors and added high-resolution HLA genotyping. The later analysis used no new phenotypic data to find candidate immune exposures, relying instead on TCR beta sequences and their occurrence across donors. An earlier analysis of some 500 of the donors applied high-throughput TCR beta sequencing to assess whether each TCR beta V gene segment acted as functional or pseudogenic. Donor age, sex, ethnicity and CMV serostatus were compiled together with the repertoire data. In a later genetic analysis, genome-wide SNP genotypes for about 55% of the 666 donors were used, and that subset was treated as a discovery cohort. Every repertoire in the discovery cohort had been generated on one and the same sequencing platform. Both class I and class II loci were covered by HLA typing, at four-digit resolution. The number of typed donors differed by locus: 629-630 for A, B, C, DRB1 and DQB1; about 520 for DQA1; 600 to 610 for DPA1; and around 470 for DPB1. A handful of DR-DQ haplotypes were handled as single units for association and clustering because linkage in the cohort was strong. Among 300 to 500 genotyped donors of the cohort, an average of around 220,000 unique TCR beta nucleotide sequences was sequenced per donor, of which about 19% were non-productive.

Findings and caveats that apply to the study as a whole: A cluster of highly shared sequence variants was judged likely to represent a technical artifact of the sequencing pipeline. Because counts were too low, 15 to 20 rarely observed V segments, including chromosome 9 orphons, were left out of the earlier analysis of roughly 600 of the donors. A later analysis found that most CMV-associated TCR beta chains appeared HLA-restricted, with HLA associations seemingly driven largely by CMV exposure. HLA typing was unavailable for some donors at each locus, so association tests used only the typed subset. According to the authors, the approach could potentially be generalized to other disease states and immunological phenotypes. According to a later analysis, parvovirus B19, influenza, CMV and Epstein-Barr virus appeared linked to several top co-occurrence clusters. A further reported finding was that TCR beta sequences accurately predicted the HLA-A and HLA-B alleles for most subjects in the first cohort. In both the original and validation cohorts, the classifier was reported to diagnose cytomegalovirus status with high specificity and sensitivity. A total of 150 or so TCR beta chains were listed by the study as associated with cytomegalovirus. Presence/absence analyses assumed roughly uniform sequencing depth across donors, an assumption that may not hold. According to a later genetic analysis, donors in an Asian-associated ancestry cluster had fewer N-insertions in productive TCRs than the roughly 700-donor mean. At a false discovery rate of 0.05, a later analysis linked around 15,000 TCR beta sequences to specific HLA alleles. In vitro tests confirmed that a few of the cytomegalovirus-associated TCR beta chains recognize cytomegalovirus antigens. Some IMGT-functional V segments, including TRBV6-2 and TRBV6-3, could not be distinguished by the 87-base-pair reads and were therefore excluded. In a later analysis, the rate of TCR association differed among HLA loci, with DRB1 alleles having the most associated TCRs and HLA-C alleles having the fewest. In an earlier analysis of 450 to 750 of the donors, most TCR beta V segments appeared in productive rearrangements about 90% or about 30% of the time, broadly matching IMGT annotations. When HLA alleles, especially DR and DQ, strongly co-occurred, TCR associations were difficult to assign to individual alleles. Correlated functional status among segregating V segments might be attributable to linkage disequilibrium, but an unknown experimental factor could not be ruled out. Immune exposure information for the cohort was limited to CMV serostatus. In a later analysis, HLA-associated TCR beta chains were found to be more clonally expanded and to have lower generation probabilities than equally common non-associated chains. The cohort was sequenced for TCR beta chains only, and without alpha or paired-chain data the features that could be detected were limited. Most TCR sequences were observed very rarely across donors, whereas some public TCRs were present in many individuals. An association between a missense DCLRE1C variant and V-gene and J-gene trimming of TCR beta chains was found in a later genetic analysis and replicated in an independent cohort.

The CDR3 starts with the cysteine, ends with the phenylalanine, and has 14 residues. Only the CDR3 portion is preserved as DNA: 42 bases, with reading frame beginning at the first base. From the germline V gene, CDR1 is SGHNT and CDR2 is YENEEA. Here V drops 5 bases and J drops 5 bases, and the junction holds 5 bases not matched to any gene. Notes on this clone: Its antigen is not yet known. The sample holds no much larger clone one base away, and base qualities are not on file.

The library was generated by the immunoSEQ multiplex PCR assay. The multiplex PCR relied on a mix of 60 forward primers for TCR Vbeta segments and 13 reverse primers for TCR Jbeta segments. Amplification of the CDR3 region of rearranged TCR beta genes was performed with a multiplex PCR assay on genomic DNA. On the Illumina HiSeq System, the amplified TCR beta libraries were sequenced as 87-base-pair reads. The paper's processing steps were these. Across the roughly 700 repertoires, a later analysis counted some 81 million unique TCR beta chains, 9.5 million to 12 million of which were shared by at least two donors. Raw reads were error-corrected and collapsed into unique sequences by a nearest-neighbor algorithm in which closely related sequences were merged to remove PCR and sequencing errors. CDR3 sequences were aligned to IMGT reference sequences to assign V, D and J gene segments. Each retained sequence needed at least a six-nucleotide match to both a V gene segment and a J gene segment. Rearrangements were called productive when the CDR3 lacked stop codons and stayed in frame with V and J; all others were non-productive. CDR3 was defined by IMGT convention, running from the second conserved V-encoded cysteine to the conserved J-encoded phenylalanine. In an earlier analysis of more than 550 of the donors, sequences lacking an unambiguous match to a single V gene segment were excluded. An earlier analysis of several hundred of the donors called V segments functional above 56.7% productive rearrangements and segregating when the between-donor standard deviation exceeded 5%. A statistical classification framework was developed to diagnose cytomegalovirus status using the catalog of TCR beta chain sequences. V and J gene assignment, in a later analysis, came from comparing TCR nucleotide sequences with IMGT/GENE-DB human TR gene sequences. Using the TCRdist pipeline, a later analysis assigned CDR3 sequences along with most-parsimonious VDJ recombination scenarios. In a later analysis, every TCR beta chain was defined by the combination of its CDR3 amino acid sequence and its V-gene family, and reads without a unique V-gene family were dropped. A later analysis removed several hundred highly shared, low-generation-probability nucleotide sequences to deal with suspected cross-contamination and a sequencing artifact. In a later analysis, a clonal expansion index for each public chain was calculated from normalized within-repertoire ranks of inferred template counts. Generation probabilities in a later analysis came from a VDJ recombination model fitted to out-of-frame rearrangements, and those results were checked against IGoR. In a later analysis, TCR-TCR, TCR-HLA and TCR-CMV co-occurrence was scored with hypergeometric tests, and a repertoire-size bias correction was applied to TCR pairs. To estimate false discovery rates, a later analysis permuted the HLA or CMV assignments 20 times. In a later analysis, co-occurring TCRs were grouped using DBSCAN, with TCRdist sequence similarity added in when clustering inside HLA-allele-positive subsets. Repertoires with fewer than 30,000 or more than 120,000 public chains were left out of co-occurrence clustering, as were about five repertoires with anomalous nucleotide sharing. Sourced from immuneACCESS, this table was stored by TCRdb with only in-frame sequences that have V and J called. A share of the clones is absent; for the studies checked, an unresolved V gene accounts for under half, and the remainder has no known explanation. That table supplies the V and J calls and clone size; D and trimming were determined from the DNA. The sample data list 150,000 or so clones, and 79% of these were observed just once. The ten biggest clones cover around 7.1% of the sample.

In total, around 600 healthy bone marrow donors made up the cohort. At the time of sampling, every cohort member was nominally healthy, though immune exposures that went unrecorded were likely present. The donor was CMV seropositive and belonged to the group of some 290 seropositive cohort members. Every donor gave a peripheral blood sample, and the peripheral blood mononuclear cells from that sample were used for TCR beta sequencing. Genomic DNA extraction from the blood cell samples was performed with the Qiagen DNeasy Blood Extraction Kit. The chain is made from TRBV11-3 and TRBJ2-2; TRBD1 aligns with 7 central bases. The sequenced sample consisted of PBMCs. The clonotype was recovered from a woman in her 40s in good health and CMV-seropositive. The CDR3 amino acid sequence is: CASSRYRGTGELFF. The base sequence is TGTGCCAGCAGCCGATACAGGGGTACCGGGGAGCTGTTTTTT.